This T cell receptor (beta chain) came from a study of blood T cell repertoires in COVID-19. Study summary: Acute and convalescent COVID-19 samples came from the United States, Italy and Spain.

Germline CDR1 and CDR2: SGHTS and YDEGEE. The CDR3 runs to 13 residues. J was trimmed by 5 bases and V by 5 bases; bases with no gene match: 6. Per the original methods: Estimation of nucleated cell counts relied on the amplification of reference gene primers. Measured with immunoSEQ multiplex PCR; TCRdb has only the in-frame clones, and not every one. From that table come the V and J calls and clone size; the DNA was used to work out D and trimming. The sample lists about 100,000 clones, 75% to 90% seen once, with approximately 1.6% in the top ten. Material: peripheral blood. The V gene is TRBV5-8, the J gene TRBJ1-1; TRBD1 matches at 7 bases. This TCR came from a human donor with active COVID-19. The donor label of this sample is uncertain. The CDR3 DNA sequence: TGTGCCAGCAGGGCCCAGGGGGGAACTGAAGCTTTCTTT. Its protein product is CASRAQGGTEAFF.